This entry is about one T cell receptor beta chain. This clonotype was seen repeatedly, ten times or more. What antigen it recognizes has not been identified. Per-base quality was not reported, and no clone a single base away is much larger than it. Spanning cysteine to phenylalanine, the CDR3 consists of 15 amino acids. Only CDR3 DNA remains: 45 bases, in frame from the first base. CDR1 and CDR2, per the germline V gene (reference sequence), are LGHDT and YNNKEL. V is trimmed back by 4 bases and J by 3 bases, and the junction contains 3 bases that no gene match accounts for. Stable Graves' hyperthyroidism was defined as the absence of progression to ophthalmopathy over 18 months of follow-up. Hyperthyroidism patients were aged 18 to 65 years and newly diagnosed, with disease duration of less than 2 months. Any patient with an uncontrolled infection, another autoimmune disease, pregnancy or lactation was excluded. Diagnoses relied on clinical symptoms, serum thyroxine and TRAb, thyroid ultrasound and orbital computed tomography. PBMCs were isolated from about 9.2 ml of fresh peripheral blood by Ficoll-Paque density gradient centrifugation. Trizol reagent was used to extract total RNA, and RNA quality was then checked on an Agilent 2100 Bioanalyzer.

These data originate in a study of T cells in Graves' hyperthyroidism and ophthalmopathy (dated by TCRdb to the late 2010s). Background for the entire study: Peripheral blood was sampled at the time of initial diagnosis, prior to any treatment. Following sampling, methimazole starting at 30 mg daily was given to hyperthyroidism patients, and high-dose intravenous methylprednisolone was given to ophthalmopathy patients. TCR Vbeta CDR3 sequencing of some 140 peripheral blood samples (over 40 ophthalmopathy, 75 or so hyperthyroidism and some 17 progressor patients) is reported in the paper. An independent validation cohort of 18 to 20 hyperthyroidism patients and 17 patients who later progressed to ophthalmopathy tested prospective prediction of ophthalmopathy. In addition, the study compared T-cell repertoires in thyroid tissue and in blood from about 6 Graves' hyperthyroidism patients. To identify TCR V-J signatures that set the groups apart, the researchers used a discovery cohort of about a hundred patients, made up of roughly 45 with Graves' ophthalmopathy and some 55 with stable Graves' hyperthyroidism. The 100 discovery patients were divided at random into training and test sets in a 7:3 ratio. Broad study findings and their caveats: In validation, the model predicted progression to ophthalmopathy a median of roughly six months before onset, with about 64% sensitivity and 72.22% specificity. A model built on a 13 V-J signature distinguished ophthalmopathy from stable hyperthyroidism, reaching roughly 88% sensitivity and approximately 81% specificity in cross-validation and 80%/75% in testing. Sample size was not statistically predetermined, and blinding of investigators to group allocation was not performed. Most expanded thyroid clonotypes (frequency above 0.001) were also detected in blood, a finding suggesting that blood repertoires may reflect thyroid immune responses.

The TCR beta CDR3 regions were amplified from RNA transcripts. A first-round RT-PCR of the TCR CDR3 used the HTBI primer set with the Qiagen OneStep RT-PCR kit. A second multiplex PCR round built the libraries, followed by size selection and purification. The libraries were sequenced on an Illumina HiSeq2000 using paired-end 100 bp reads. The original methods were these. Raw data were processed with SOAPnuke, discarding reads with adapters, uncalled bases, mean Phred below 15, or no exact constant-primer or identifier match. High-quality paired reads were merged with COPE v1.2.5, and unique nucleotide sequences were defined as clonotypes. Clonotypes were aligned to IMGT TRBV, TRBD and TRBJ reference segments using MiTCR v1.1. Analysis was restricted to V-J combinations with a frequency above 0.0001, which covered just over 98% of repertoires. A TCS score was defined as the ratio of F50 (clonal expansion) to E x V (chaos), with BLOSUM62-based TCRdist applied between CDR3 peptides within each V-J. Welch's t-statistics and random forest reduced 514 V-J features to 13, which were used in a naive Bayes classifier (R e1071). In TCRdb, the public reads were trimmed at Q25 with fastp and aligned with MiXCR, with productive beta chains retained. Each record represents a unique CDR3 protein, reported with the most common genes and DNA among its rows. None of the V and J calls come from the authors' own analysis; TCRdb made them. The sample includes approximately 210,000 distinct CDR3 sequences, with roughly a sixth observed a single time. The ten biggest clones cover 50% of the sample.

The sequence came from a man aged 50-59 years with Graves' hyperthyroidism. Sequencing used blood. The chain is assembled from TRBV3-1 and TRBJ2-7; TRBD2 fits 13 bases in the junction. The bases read TGTGCCAGCAGCCGGACTAGCGGGAGAGGCTACGAGCAGTACTTC. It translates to CASSRTSGRGYEQYF.